The 29 T cell receptor beta chains in this list originate from one sample, sequenced in a study of CD8+ T cells in alopecia areata. The treatment was: oral pan-JAK inhibitor, 5-10 mg twice daily. In each case, RNA was isolated and then reverse transcribed into cDNA as the sequencing template. Libraries were prepared by immunoSEQ multiplex PCR; TCRdb keeps only in-frame clonotypes and omits some of them. This sample has under 95,000 clones; 70% to 80% occur once, and the top ten carry approximately 15%. Specimen: CD8+ T cells sorted from blood, collected at week 44, from a patient treated with tofacitinib. All receptors come from a human donor with alopecia areata.

This chain connects TRBV4-3 to TRBJ1-6; weak D call: TRBD1 (6 bases). The germline gives CDR1 LGHNA, CDR2 YSLEER. Trimming removed 0 bases from V and 8 bases from J, with 23 bases in between. The CDR3 totals 19 residues. The CDR3 DNA reads as TGCGCCAGCAGCCAAGAAGCTCCTGAAGCGGGGGGCAATGATTCACCCCTCCACTTT. Translating gives CASSQEAPEAGGNDSPLHF.

This chain connects TRBV7-6 to TRBJ2-1, with TRBD2 matching 8 bases. Germline V gives CDR1 SGHVS, CDR2 FNYEAQ. This CDR3 is built from 19 residues. The ends lost 5 bases at V and 0 bases at J; junction bases unmatched: 15. In DNA form, the CDR3 reads TGTGCCAGCAGCGCCCTCCGAGCGGGGGAGCTGAGCTCCTACAATGAGCAGTTCTTC. Protein product: CASSALRAGELSSYNEQFF.

The chain recombines TRBV14 with TRBJ1-2; D remains unclear. V lost 1 base to trimming and J lost 14 bases, with 11 bases between them. Germline CDR1 is SGHDN and CDR2 is FVKESK. CDR3 length: 11 amino acids. The CDR3 here is CASSQGPSWTF. The CDR3 coding sequence is TGTGCCAGCAGCCAAGGACCGTCTTGGACCTTC.

With regard to this clone: Within the sample, other DNA sequences also encode this same CDR3. The chain joins TRBV19 to TRBJ2-1; D remains ambiguous. This CDR3 spans 15 amino acids. Trimming shortened V by 3 bases and J by 0 bases, and 9 bases separated the two germline ends. Looked up from germline, CDR1 is LNHDA and CDR2 is SQIVND (reference sequence). The CDR3 bases are TGTGCCAGTAGTATCTCCGGAAGCTCCTACAATGAGCAGTTCTTC. It is translated as CASSISGSSYNEQFF.

This clone was counted only a few times. The chain recombines TRBV5-6 with TRBJ2-1; D is tentatively TRBD1 or TRBD2 (5 bases each). Deletions cut 2 bases from V and 7 bases from J, with 10 bases between. Germline V gene sequence: CDR1 SGHDT, CDR2 YYEEEE. This CDR3 has 13 amino acids. The CDR3 sequence: CASSFGGRNEQFF. CDR3 sequence (DNA): TGTGCCAGCAGCTTTGGGGGACGGAATGAGCAGTTCTTC.

This chain uses TRBV5-1 with TRBJ2-7; D possibly corresponds to TRBD2 (6 bases). The CDR3 contains 14 residues. The germline V gene has CDR1 SGHRS and CDR2 YFSETQ. Trimming removed 1 base at V and 5 bases at J, with 13 bases between. CDR3 DNA sequence: TGCGCCAGCAGCTTGCGGGGGAAGGTCCACGAGCAGTACTTC. Its translation is CASSLRGKVHEQYF.

The rearrangement links TRBV9 to TRBJ2-3; 10 bases agree with TRBD2. CDR3 length equals 15 residues. Germline CDR1 is SGDLS and CDR2 is YYNGEE. The junction had 4 bases not matched to a gene; V was cut back by 3 bases and J by 3 bases. CDR3: CASSASGGVTDTQYF. The CDR3 DNA sequence: TGTGCCAGCAGCGCTAGCGGGGGAGTGACAGATACGCAGTATTTT.

The rearrangement uses TRBV29-1 and TRBJ2-7, with 8 bases aligning to TRBD2. The CDR3 totals 13 residues. The germline gives CDR1 SQVTM, CDR2 ANQGSEA. The ends lost 7 bases at V and 0 bases at J; junction bases unmatched: 5. CDR3 sequence reads: CSGTSGSSYEQYF. Here the CDR3 DNA reads TGCAGCGGAACTAGCGGAAGCTCCTACGAGCAGTACTTC.

About this clone: Relative to the germline gene, one junction end is altered; a read error may explain this. The V gene is TRBV23-1, the J gene TRBJ2-7, with D perhaps assigned TRBD1 or TRBD2 (5 bases each). TRBV23-1 is designated an ORF whose function remains uncertain. The CDR3 totals 12 residues. The CDR3 protein is CASSQGRDGYAF. DNA of the CDR3: TGCGCCAGCAGTCAAGGCCGGGACGGGTATGCATTC.

This chain links TRBV2 with TRBJ2-7; D is possibly TRBD1 (6 bases). The CDR3 sequence is 14 residues long. Germline V gene lookup returns CDR1 SNHLY and CDR2 FYNNEI. V lost 10 bases, J lost 0 bases, and 16 bases lay in between. The CDR3 sequence: CAKRRQDNSYEQYF. In DNA form, the CDR3 reads TGTGCCAAACGCCGACAGGACAACTCCTACGAGCAGTACTTC.

This clone was detected a few times. This sequence joins TRBV29-1 and TRBJ1-1; TRBD1 matches at 11 bases. Losses at the gene ends were 5 bases for V and 7 bases for J; bases not matched to a gene: 15. The germline CDR1 and CDR2 sequences are SQVTM and ANQGSEA. CDR3 length equals 16 residues. The CDR3 nucleotides are TGCAGCGTTCAAACGGACAGGGGGCGTCAAGGTCGTGAAGCTTTCTTT. Translating gives CSVQTDRGRQGREAFF.

The rearrangement joins TRBV6-5 to TRBJ1-4; D gene uncertain. The CDR3 totals 16 residues. V lost 0 bases and J lost 3, with 11 bases in between. Germline V CDR1 and CDR2: MNHEY, SVGAGI. This chain's CDR3 is CASSYSARRANEKLFF. The CDR3 nucleotides read TGTGCCAGCAGTTACTCAGCCAGGCGCGCTAATGAAAAACTGTTTTTT.

This chain uses TRBV13 with TRBJ1-6, with 7 nucleotides matching TRBD1. The ends lost 6 bases at V and 15 bases at J; junction bases unmatched: 11. The CDR3 consists of 13 residues. CDR1 is PRHDT, CDR2 FYEKMQ, per germline (reference sequence). CDR3 nucleotides: TGTGCCAGCAGTACCGGGACAGACGCCTTCCTCCACTTT. Translating it yields CASSTGTDAFLHF.

This clone occurred a few times. V and J are TRBV29-1 and TRBJ1-1; 7 bases agree with TRBD1. The CDR3 is 13 residues long. The germline CDR1 and CDR2 sequences are SQVTM and ANQGSEA. V lost 6 bases to trimming and J lost 6 bases; unmatched junction nucleotides: 10. In DNA, the CDR3 is TGCAGCGTACGCAGGGGGAGGGGAGCTGAAGCTTTCTTT. It specifies CSVRRGRGAEAFF.

The genes are TRBV11-3 and TRBJ2-3; the D gene is possibly TRBD2 (5 bases). Germline CDR1 SGHNT, CDR2 YENEEA. The CDR3 is 14 residues long. V lost 5 bases and J lost 4, with 13 bases in between. The CDR3 loop reads CASSRREGPDTQYF. CDR3 nucleotides: TGTGCCAGCAGCCGCCGCGAGGGTCCAGATACGCAGTATTTT. The full variable domain, its missing parts supplied by reference TRBV11-3 and TRBJ2-3, is EAGVVQSPRYKIIEKKQPVAFWCNPISGHNTLYWYLQNLGQGPELLIRYENEEAVDDSQLPKDRFSAERLKGVDSTLKIQPAELGDSAVYLCASSRREGPDTQYFGPGTRLTVL.

The chain has TRBV12-5 and TRBJ2-6; 11 positions match TRBD1. The germline CDR1 and CDR2 sequences are LGHNT and FRNRAP. The V and J ends lost 0 bases and 9 bases, in that order; junction bases with no gene match: 10. The CDR3 spans 18 residues. CDR3 region: CASGLVWDRGDGSNVLTF. CDR3 DNA: TGTGCTAGTGGTTTGGTATGGGACAGGGGGGATGGTAGCAACGTCCTGACTTTC.

The count of this clone is one. The chain has TRBV6-5 and TRBJ1-2; unclear D gene. CDR3 length: 14 residues. V lost 0 bases, J lost 5 bases, and 10 bases lay in between. Germline CDR1 MNHEY, CDR2 SVGAGI. This CDR3 reads CASSYSVQPYGYTF. DNA for the CDR3: TGTGCCAGCAGTTACTCGGTACAGCCTTATGGCTACACCTTC.

DNA of the CDR3: TGCGCCAGCACCCTTCAAGGCTACACCTTC. Its protein is CASTLQGYTF. The chain recombines TRBV5-1 with TRBJ1-2, with no clear D. V was cut by 6 bases and J by 8 bases, with 8 bases left in between. Per germline, CDR1 SGHRS and CDR2 YFSETQ. The CDR3 spans 10 residues.

The chain links TRBV19 to TRBJ1-5, with unresolved D. The germline V gene encodes CDR1 LNHDA and CDR2 SQIVND (reference sequence). This CDR3 spans 12 amino acids. Between the trimmed V and J ends, which lost 7 bases and 4 bases, there was a span of 8 bases. The CDR3 DNA sequence: TGTGCCAGTAATGTCGGGAATCAGCCCCAGCATTTT. This encodes CASNVGNQPQHF.

The V and J genes are TRBV5-5 and TRBJ1-1, with TRBD1 matching over 8 bases. Trimming cost V 0 bases and J 2 bases; bases outside gene matches: 9. This CDR3 region has 17 residues. Per the germline V gene, CDR1 is SGHKS and CDR2 is YYEKEE (reference sequence). Written as DNA, the CDR3 is TGTGCCAGCAGCTTGGAACTAAGGACAGGGAAAAACACTGAAGCTTTCTTT. Amino acid sequence: CASSLELRTGKNTEAFF.

The genes are TRBV7-2 and TRBJ2-3; tentatively, D is TRBD2 (5 bases). Per germline, CDR1 SGHTA and CDR2 FQGNSA. The CDR3 loop spans 14 amino acids. V lost 0 bases and J lost 2, with 6 bases in between. The CDR3 here is CTSSLASDTDTQYF. The CDR3 DNA sequence: TGTACCAGCAGCTTAGCTAGCGACACAGATACGCAGTATTTT.

The gene calls are TRBV27 and TRBJ2-7; D might be TRBD1 (6 bases). V was pared by 0 bases and J by 2 bases, with 14 bases between. This CDR3 spans 16 amino acids. Germline V gives CDR1 MNHEY, CDR2 SMNVEV (reference sequence). The CDR3 DNA is TGTGCCAGCAGTTTATCGACAGGAGAACTTCCCTACGAGCAGTACTTC. Translated, it gives CASSLSTGELPYEQYF.

The chain uses TRBV16 and TRBJ2-7; 10 positions agree with TRBD2. Germline assignment: CDR1 KGHSY and CDR2 FQNENV. V dropped 2 bases and J dropped 2; count of bases not matched to a gene: 12. This CDR3 has 18 amino acids. CDR3 in amino acids: CASSQTLGSGGLTYEQYF. As DNA, the CDR3 is TGTGCCAGCAGCCAAACCCTCGGTAGCGGGGGGCTGACCTACGAGCAGTACTTC.

The chain links TRBV14 to TRBJ2-5; D is uncertain. This CDR3 comprises 12 residues. Germline V lookup: CDR1 SGHDN, CDR2 FVKESK. V was clipped by 4 bases and J by 5 bases, with 8 bases between them. CDR3 bases: TGTGCCAGCAGCCTGCTCGGTGAGACCCAGTACTTC. Amino acids: CASSLLGETQYF. The whole variable domain, filled in from reference TRBV14 and TRBJ2-5, reads EAGVTQFPSHSVIEKGQTVTLRCDPISGHDNLYWYRRVMGKEIKFLLHFVKESKQDESGMPNNRFLAERTGGTYSTLKVQPAELEDSGVYFCASSLLGETQYFGPGTRLLVL.

This clone was seen once. The gene calls are TRBV30 and TRBJ1-6; D unclear. Trimming shortened V by 3 bases and J by 8 bases, and 8 bases separated the two germline ends. Germline V gives CDR1 GTSNPN, CDR2 SVGIG (reference sequence). The CDR3 loop spans 12 amino acids. The CDR3 is CAWSPGDSPLHF. The CDR3 coding sequence is TGTGCCTGGAGCCCTGGGGATTCACCCCTCCACTTT.

The J gene is TRBJ2-1, the V gene TRBV7-8, with no clear D. Looked up from germline, CDR1 is SGHVS and CDR2 is FQNEAQ. The CDR3 is 13 residues long. V was shortened by 1 base and J by 12 bases, with 13 bases between the two germline ends. CDR3: CASSLVGPAGQFF. The CDR3 nucleotides are TGTGCCAGCAGCTTAGTCGGGCCAGCAGGGCAGTTCTTC.

The genes are TRBV6-5 and TRBJ1-1; 10 bases are a match to TRBD1. J was trimmed by 6 bases and V by 2 bases; bases with no gene match: 6. This CDR3 comprises 15 residues. Germline CDR1 reads MNHEY; CDR2 reads SVGAGI. CDR3 DNA sequence: TGTGCCAGCAGTTACCAGGGACAGGGGAGCGCTGAAGCTTTCTTT. Amino acids: CASSYQGQGSAEAFF.

This chain connects TRBV4-1 to TRBJ1-2; D perhaps matches TRBD1 (5 bases). The CDR3 spans 15 residues. Looked up from germline, CDR1 is MGHRA and CDR2 is YSYEKL. V lost 1 base to trimming and J lost 2 bases, with 11 bases between them. As DNA, the CDR3 is TGCGCCAGCAGCCAAGGATTAAGGGGAAACTATGGCTACACCTTC. Translated: CASSQGLRGNYGYTF.

CDR3 bases: TGTGCCATCAAGTTGGGGTCAGGGTCCAACAATGAGCAGTTCTTC. Its translation is CAIKLGSGSNNEQFF. J is TRBJ2-1 and V is TRBV10-3; the D gene is possibly TRBD1 (5 bases). CDR3 length: 15 amino acids. Germline CDR1 reads ENHRY; CDR2 reads SYGVKD. The ends were cut back, 7 bases at V and 5 bases at J, with 18 bases in the middle.